These T cell receptor beta chains were read from a single sample in a study of blood T cells in healthy people across ages. TCRdb recomputed calls from the 5' RACE reads with MiXCR, one row per CDR3 protein. The repertoire holds some 1.5 million distinct CDR3 sequences, with 28% as singletons. The specimen was blood. The source is a woman aged 25 to 39 in good health. Each CDR3 is given with its conserved first and last residue. D genes are given only for firm matches. Expanded clones get a size class; other rows say once, few or many, or leave the size out.

V	J	size	D	length	DNA	CDR3
TRBV11-1	TRBJ1-2	few	NA	13	TGTGCCAGCAGCCCAAGGGACCCTAGTGGCTACACCTTC	CASSPRDPSGYTF
TRBV29-1	TRBJ1-2	NA	TRBD1	14	TGCAGCGCTGCGCCGGGACAGGGCTGCTATGGCTACACCTTC	CSAAPGQGCYGYTF
TRBV6-1	TRBJ2-4	NA	NA	15	TGTGCCAGCAGCCTCCAAGTCCTAGCCAAAAACATTCAGTACTTC	CASSLQVLAKNIQYF
TRBV20-1	TRBJ2-3	few	NA	15	TGCAGTGCTAACGGAGACGGGGGTAACACAGATACGCAGTATTTT	CSANGDGGNTDTQYF
TRBV5-1	TRBJ2-1	NA	NA	13	TGCGCCAGCAGCCTCATATCCTCCTACGAGCAGTTCTTC	CASSLISSYEQFF
TRBV28	TRBJ2-7	many	NA	13	TGTGCCAGCAGTACCGGGACAACCTACGAGCAGTACTTC	CASSTGTTYEQYF
TRBV3-1	TRBJ2-7	many	NA	13	TGTGCCAGCAGTGTAGCAAAACCCTACGAGCAGTACTTC	CASSVAKPYEQYF
TRBV10-3	TRBJ2-7	many	NA	13	TGTGCCATAGCAGCGGGTCTATCCTACGAGCAGTACTTC	CAIAAGLSYEQYF
TRBV28	TRBJ1-4	NA	NA	15	TGTGCCAGCAGTTCCATGACAACCCTTAATGAAAAACTGTTTTTT	CASSSMTTLNEKLFF
TRBV20-1	TRBJ2-5	few	NA	15	TGCAGTGCTCGCCCACCTGCGGGGGCGGAGGAGACCCAGTACTTC	CSARPPAGAEETQYF
TRBV4-3	TRBJ1-4	NA	NA	15	TGCGCCAGCAGCCAAGATCTCAGGGCTCTCGAAAAACTGTTTTTT	CASSQDLRALEKLFF
TRBV20-1	TRBJ2-1	NA	TRBD2	15	TGCAGTGCTAGACCGGGACTAGCATCCTACAATGAGCAGTTCTTC	CSARPGLASYNEQFF
TRBV6-5	TRBJ1-4	few	NA	15	TGTGCCAGCAGTTCGCAGGGGACGGCTAATGAAAAACTGTTTTTT	CASSSQGTANEKLFF
TRBV2	TRBJ2-4	NA	NA	13	TGTGCCAGCAGTGCAGGGTCCCCAAACATTCAGTACTTC	CASSAGSPNIQYF
TRBV20-1	TRBJ2-3	NA	TRBD2	14	TGCAGTGGATACCTAGCGGGAGAAACAGATACGCAGTATTTT	CSGYLAGETDTQYF
TRBV20-1	TRBJ2-1	many	NA	14	TGCAGTGCTAGAGAAGGCCCGGGGAGCCATGAGCAGTTCTTC	CSAREGPGSHEQFF
TRBV20-1	TRBJ2-7	few	TRBD2	14	TGCAGTGCTATGGAACTAGCGGTTTCCTACGAGCAGTACTTC	CSAMELAVSYEQYF
TRBV20-1	TRBJ1-2	NA	NA	9	TGCAGTGCAGGGTCTGGCTACACCTTC	CSAGSGYTF
TRBV24-1	TRBJ2-1	NA	TRBD1	11	TGTGCCACCAGTGATTGGACAGGTCAGTTCTTC	CATSDWTGQFF
TRBV5-1	TRBJ2-1	NA	TRBD2	17	TGCGCCAGCAGCCCGGGCGGGACTAGCGGGTTCTACAATGAGCAGTTCTTC	CASSPGGTSGFYNEQFF
TRBV4-2	TRBJ2-2	NA	TRBD2	16	TGTGCCAGCAGCCAAGCCCCGGGAGGAGGGACCGGGGAGCTGTTTTTT	CASSQAPGGGTGELFF
TRBV21-1	TRBJ1-4	NA	NA	18	TGTGCCAGCAGCAAAGAGAGGTCGCGACAGTCTTATAATGAAAAACGGTTTTTT	CASSKERSRQSYNEKRFF
TRBV7-2	TRBJ2-5	few	NA	13	TGTGCCAGCAGCTTAAATTCTTTTGAGACCCAGTACTTC	CASSLNSFETQYF
TRBV12-3/TRBV12-4	TRBJ2-3	NA	TRBD2	14	TGTGCCAGCAGTTGGTTGGGGGGGGCAGATACGCAGTATTTT	CASSWLGGADTQYF
TRBV20-1	TRBJ2-3	NA	TRBD2	16	TGCAGTGCTAGAGATCGTAGCGGGAGGCCCCCAGATACGCAGTATTTT	CSARDRSGRPPDTQYF
TRBV12-3/TRBV12-4	TRBJ2-4	NA	NA	11	TGTGCCAGCAGTTTCGCCGAGTCGGAGTACTTC	CASSFAESEYF
TRBV3-1	TRBJ2-2	NA	TRBD1	13	TGTGCCCGCAGGGGGTCATTCGCCGGGGAGCTGTTTTTT	CARRGSFAGELFF
TRBV11-3	TRBJ2-3	NA	TRBD2	18	TGTGCCAGCAGCTTAGGGGGACTAGCGGGAGCGGTCACAGATACGCAGTATTTT	CASSLGGLAGAVTDTQYF
TRBV20-1	TRBJ2-1	few	TRBD1	15	TGCAGTGCTAGAAGGACAGGGGGCGCCTACAATGAGCAGTTCTTC	CSARRTGGAYNEQFF
TRBV5-1	TRBJ2-7	few	NA	14	TGCGCCAGCAGCTTGGACAGCCCTACGGGGGAGCAGTACTTC	CASSLDSPTGEQYF
TRBV12-3/TRBV12-4	TRBJ1-1	few	NA	17	TGTGCCAGCAGTTCCTCCCCCGGATTTTGGATGAACACTGAAGCTTTCTTT	CASSSSPGFWMNTEAFF
TRBV20-1	TRBJ2-7	many	NA	14	TGCAGTGCTACCGCCGGGACACCCTCCTACGAGCAGTACTTC	CSATAGTPSYEQYF
TRBV2	TRBJ2-1	NA	TRBD1	14	TGTGCCAGCCGTGTTGCCAGGGGGCTGGATGAGCAGTTCTTC	CASRVARGLDEQFF
TRBV20-1	TRBJ1-2	NA	TRBD1	14	TGCAGTGCTTTAATTGGGACAGGGCGCTATGGCTACACCTTC	CSALIGTGRYGYTF
TRBV10-3	TRBJ2-7	many	TRBD1	13	TGTGCCATCAGTGGAACAGGGGGCTACGAGCAGTACTTC	CAISGTGGYEQYF
TRBV7-3	TRBJ2-5	NA	NA	14	TGTGCCGGCAGCGCGGAGCCAGGGGCTGAGACCCAGTACTTC	CAGSAEPGAETQYF
TRBV4-1	TRBJ2-1	NA	TRBD1	18	TGCGCCAGCAGCCAACCACACGGGACAGGGTTTGGAGGAAATGAGCAGTTCTTC	CASSQPHGTGFGGNEQFF
TRBV6-4	TRBJ2-6	NA	NA	14	TGTGCCAGCAGTGACGAGGCTGGGGCCAACGTCCTGACTTTC	CASSDEAGANVLTF
TRBV9	TRBJ2-7	NA	NA	14	TGTGCCAGCAGAACTAGGGGTAGAACCTACGAGCAGTACTTC	CASRTRGRTYEQYF
TRBV6-5	TRBJ2-5	NA	NA	13	TGTGCCAGCAGACTAGCTGCAAATAGAACCCAGTACTTC	CASRLAANRTQYF
TRBV7-2	TRBJ1-2	NA	TRBD1	14	TGTGCCAGCAGCTTTACAGGGGACGGCAGCGGCTACACCTTC	CASSFTGDGSGYTF
TRBV6-5	TRBJ1-4	many	TRBD1	15	TGTGCCAGCAGCGCCGACAGGGCAACTAATGAAAAACTGTTTTTT	CASSADRATNEKLFF
TRBV27	TRBJ2-7	NA	NA	13	TGTACCAGCAGTTTATCGACAGACAACGAGCAGTACTTC	CTSSLSTDNEQYF
TRBV21-1	TRBJ2-7	NA	NA	17	TGTGCCAGCAGCAATCGAAAAAAAAAGAAGCGGGAGTACGAGCAGTACTTC	CASSNRKKKKREYEQYF
TRBV7-3	TRBJ1-1	NA	NA	14	TGTGCCAGCAGCTTAAGTGCGGGAGAGACTGAAGCTTTCTTT	CASSLSAGETEAFF
TRBV28	TRBJ1-5	few	NA	15	TGTGCCAGCAGTTTGGCCAGGGAGATGAGTCAGCCCCAGCATTTT	CASSLAREMSQPQHF
TRBV9	TRBJ1-2	many	TRBD1	13	TGTGCCAGCAGATCAGGGGGCGTCTATGGCTACACCTTC	CASRSGGVYGYTF
TRBV20-1	TRBJ2-7	many	TRBD1	13	TGCAGTGCTAGACAGGGACAGGACCACGAGCAGTACTTC	CSARQGQDHEQYF
TRBV27	TRBJ2-1	NA	TRBD2	15	TGTGCCAGCAGTTTAACAGCGGGAGCTCGCAATGAGCAGTTCTTC	CASSLTAGARNEQFF
TRBV20-1	TRBJ2-7	NA	NA	14	TGCAGTGCTCCCCCGACGGGAGCATCCTACGAGCAGTACTTC	CSAPPTGASYEQYF
TRBV29-1	TRBJ2-7	many	TRBD2	16	TGCAGCGTTGTGTGGGGGGGCGGGGGGAGCTCCTACGAGCAGTACTTC	CSVVWGGGGSSYEQYF
TRBV29-1	TRBJ1-2	few	NA	13	TGCAGCGTTGCCGAACGCGGGCGCTATGGCTACACCTTC	CSVAERGRYGYTF
TRBV14	TRBJ1-2	NA	NA	17	TGTGCCAGCAGTCAAGGATTATCGGCGGGCGTTAACTATGGCTACACCTTC	CASSQGLSAGVNYGYTF
TRBV11-2	TRBJ2-1	NA	NA	16	TGTGCCAGCAGCCCCGGGCAGGGGGGGGCCTACAATGAGCAGTTCTTC	CASSPGQGGAYNEQFF